The present TCR beta chain was sequenced within a study of T cell responses to AZD1222 COVID-19 vaccine. Note on this clone: Its antigen is currently unknown.

Profiled with immunoSEQ multiplex PCR; TCRdb holds only in-frame clones, not every one. The data contain roughly 120,000 clones, 88% of them singletons. General observations from the study: Targets within unmutated variant regions were reportedly found for nearly half of spike-specific TCRs. There were repertoire samples only from the period after the peak T cell response. The sample set comprised mostly white British donors with more females, and clonal diversity was possibly underestimated.

The CDR3 extends over 14 amino acids. The germline gives CDR1 SNHLY, CDR2 FYNNEI. V was shortened by 6 bases and J by 2 bases, with 11 bases between the two germline ends. V and J are TRBV2 and TRBJ1-5; D uncertain. The specimen comprised peripheral blood, sampled on day 0 of MenACWY control vaccination. The TCR was taken from an adult in good health. The CDR3 loop reads CASSSNGGNQPQHF. Here the CDR3 DNA reads TGTGCCAGCAGCTCCAATGGGGGCAATCAGCCCCAGCATTTT. Looking up the rest from reference TRBV2 and TRBJ1-5 gives the full variable domain: EPEVTQTPSHQVTQMGQEVILRCVPISNHLYFYWYRQILGQKVEFLVSFYNNEISEKSEIFDDQFSVERPDGSNFTLKIRSTKLEDSAMYFCASSSNGGNQPQHFGDGTRLSIL.